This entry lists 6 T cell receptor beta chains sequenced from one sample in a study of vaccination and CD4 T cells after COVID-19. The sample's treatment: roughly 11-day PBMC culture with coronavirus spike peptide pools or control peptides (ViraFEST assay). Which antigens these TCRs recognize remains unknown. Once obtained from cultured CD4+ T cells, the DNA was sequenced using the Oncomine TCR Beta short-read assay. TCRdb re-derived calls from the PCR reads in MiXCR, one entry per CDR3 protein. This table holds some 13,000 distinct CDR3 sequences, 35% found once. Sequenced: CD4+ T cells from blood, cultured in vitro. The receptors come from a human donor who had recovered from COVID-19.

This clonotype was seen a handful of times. The CDR3 bases are TGTGCCACCAGCAGAGATACGTCCTACGAGCAGTACTTC. Its translation: CATSRDTSYEQYF. The genes are TRBV15 and TRBJ2-7, with no clear D. V dropped 0 bases and J dropped 1 base, with 4 bases sitting between them. The germline V gene has CDR1 LNHNV and CDR2 YYDKDF (reference sequence). CDR3 length: 13 amino acids.

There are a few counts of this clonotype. Written as DNA, the CDR3 is TGTGCCAGCAGCTCCCCTACGGGAGGGTACACCTACAATGAGCAGTTCTTC. It codes for CASSSPTGGYTYNEQFF. This chain uses TRBV5-4 with TRBJ2-1, with TRBD2 matching 8 bases. Germline V CDR1 and CDR2: SGHNT, YYREEE (reference sequence). The CDR3 length is 17 residues. V dropped 3 bases and J dropped 2; count of bases not matched to a gene: 10.

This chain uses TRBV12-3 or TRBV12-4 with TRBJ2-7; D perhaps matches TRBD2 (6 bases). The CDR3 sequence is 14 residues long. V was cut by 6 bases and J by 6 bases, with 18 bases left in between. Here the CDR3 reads CASRMGLQVSEQYF. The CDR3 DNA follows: TGTGCCAGCAGAATGGGACTTCAGGTTTCCGAGCAGTACTTC.

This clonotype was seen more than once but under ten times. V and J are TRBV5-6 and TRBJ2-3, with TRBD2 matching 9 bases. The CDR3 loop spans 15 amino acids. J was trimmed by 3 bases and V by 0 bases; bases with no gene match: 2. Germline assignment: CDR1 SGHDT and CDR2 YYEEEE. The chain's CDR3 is CASSLDTSGTDTQYF. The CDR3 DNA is TGTGCCAGCAGCTTGGATACTAGCGGGACAGATACGCAGTATTTT.

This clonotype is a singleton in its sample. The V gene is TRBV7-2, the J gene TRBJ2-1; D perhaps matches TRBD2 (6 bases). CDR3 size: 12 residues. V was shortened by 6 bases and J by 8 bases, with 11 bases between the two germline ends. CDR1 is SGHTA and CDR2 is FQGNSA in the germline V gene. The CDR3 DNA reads TGTGCCAGCAGTGGAATAGCGGATGAGCAGTTCTTC. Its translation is CASSGIADEQFF.

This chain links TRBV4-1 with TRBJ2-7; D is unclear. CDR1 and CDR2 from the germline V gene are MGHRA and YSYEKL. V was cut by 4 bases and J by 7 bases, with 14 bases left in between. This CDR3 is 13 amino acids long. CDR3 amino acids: CASSRLRSEEQYF. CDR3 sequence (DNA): TGCGCCAGCAGCCGCTTGCGGTCGGAAGAGCAGTACTTC.